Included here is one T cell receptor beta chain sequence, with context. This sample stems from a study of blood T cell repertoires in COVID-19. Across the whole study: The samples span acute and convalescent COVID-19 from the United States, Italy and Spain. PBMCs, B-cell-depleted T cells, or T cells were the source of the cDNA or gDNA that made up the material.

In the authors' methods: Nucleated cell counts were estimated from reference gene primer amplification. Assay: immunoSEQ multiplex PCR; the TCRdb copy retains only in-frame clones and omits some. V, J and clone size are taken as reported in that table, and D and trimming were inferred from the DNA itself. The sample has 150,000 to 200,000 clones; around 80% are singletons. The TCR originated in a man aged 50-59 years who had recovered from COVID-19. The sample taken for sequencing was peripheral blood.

The CDR3 DNA reads as TGTGCCAGCAGCCCTAGCGTTTTTCATTTT. Residues: CASSPSVFHF. The chain recombines TRBV7-8 with TRBJ1-5; no firm D call. The CDR3 contains 10 residues. V was pared by 5 bases and J by 16 bases, with 12 bases between. CDR1 and CDR2 (germline): SGHVS, FQNEAQ.